Listed below are T cell receptor beta chains from one sample, sequenced in a study of blood T cell repertoires in COVID-19. Some clones are missing from TCRdb's copy, which holds only in-frame ones; the method was immunoSEQ multiplex PCR. The data contain about 340,000 clones, 75% to 90% of them singletons. Sequencing was carried out using peripheral blood. The receptor set was obtained from a woman in her sixties with COVID-19, enrolled during active disease. Each CDR3 is given with its conserved first and last residue. Fields, in order: J gene, V gene, clone size, D gene, CDR3 DNA, CDR3 protein. D genes are given only for firm matches. Some rows have no size entry. The others give once, few or many, or a class for an expanded clone.

j_gene: TRBJ1-3; v_gene: TRBV5-8; abundance: -; d_gene: TRBD1; CDR3nt: TGTGCCAGCAGCCCCACAGGGGGCTCTTTTGGAAACACCATATATTTT; CDR3aa: CASSPTGGSFGNTIYF
j_gene: TRBJ1-5; v_gene: TRBV19; abundance: -; d_gene: TRBD1; CDR3nt: TGTGCCAGTAACATCGACGGGGACAGAGACAACGATAGCAATCAGCCCCAGCATTTT; CDR3aa: CASNIDGDRDNDSNQPQHF
j_gene: TRBJ2-5; v_gene: TRBV18; abundance: -; d_gene: TRBD2; CDR3nt: TGTGCCAGCTCACCCTCCCGGGGGGGTGAGACCCAGTACTTC; CDR3aa: CASSPSRGGETQYF
j_gene: TRBJ1-2; v_gene: TRBV2; abundance: -; d_gene: -; CDR3nt: TGTGCCAGCTCCCCAGCGTCGAGTTATGGCTACACCTTC; CDR3aa: CASSPASSYGYTF
j_gene: TRBJ1-6; v_gene: TRBV11-2; abundance: -; d_gene: TRBD1; CDR3nt: TGTGCCAGCAGCTTCAATCCACAGGGGTATAATTCACCCCTCCACTTT; CDR3aa: CASSFNPQGYNSPLHF
j_gene: TRBJ1-2; v_gene: TRBV7-2; abundance: once; d_gene: -; CDR3nt: TGTGCCAGCAGCTCTAAATACAGTGGTGGCTACACCTTC; CDR3aa: CASSSKYSGGYTF
j_gene: TRBJ1-1; v_gene: TRBV6-5; abundance: -; d_gene: TRBD1; CDR3nt: TGTGCCAGCAGGCCCTCAACAGGGGGCAACACTGAAGCTTTCTTT; CDR3aa: CASRPSTGGNTEAFF
j_gene: TRBJ2-3; v_gene: TRBV30; abundance: -; d_gene: -; CDR3nt: TGTGCCTGGAGTGTCCGGGCTCCAAGGGGAACAGATACGCAGTATTTT; CDR3aa: CAWSVRAPRGTDTQYF
j_gene: TRBJ2-3; v_gene: TRBV7-3; abundance: -; d_gene: TRBD2; CDR3nt: TGTGCCAGCAGCCCGGGCGGGGGGGTATCAGATACGCAGTATTTT; CDR3aa: CASSPGGGVSDTQYF
j_gene: TRBJ1-2; v_gene: TRBV12-3/TRBV12-4; abundance: -; d_gene: -; CDR3nt: TGTGCCAGCCAGGGTGCCTATGGCTACACCTTC; CDR3aa: CASQGAYGYTF
j_gene: TRBJ1-2; v_gene: TRBV7-6; abundance: -; d_gene: -; CDR3nt: TGTGCCAGCACCTATTCCGGTCGAAGGGGTGAATATGGCTACACCTTC; CDR3aa: CASTYSGRRGEYGYTF
j_gene: TRBJ1-5; v_gene: TRBV10-3; abundance: -; d_gene: -; CDR3nt: TGTGCCATCAGTGAGGAGGTAGGGACATACCAGCCCCAGCATTTT; CDR3aa: CAISEEVGTYQPQHF
j_gene: TRBJ2-3; v_gene: TRBV11-2; abundance: -; d_gene: -; CDR3nt: TGTGCCAGCAGCTTTTTGTCGGGTAGTAGAGGCACAGATACGCAGTATTTT; CDR3aa: CASSFLSGSRGTDTQYF
j_gene: TRBJ2-3; v_gene: TRBV7-2; abundance: -; d_gene: -; CDR3nt: TGTGCCAGCAGCTTAGACGCTAGCTCCTCCAGGTATACGCAGTATTTT; CDR3aa: CASSLDASSSRYTQYF
j_gene: TRBJ1-4; v_gene: TRBV6-8; abundance: -; d_gene: -; CDR3nt: TGTGCCAGCAGACTTCCATCCGGGGGGCGTCAGGAAAAACTGTTTTTT; CDR3aa: CASRLPSGGRQEKLFF
j_gene: TRBJ1-5; v_gene: TRBV7-3; abundance: -; d_gene: -; CDR3nt: TGTGCCAGCAGCTTAGGGGCAGGGAATCAGCCCCAGCATTTT; CDR3aa: CASSLGAGNQPQHF
j_gene: TRBJ2-1; v_gene: TRBV7-2; abundance: -; d_gene: -; CDR3nt: TGTGCCAGCAGCTTATGGCGGGGGCCTCTTGAGGAGCAGTTCTTC; CDR3aa: CASSLWRGPLEEQFF
j_gene: TRBJ2-1; v_gene: TRBV5-1; abundance: -; d_gene: TRBD1; CDR3nt: TGCGCCAGCCTCCCCGGGGGGACAGGGTACAATGAGCAGTTCTTC; CDR3aa: CASLPGGTGYNEQFF
j_gene: TRBJ2-7; v_gene: TRBV18; abundance: few; d_gene: -; CDR3nt: TGTGCCAGCTCCCCACATAGAACGTACGAGCAGTACTTC; CDR3aa: CASSPHRTYEQYF
j_gene: TRBJ1-4; v_gene: TRBV19; abundance: -; d_gene: TRBD1; CDR3nt: TGTGCCAGTAGTGTAGGACAGGGACCTAATGAAAAACTGTTTTTT; CDR3aa: CASSVGQGPNEKLFF
j_gene: TRBJ1-2; v_gene: TRBV5-8; abundance: -; d_gene: -; CDR3nt: TGTGCCAGCAGACTTCTCACAGACAACTATGGCTACACCTTC; CDR3aa: CASRLLTDNYGYTF
j_gene: TRBJ1-2; v_gene: TRBV12-3/TRBV12-4; abundance: once; d_gene: -; CDR3nt: TGTGCCAGCAGTTTCTCAGGGCTCTATGGCTACACCTTC; CDR3aa: CASSFSGLYGYTF
j_gene: TRBJ1-2; v_gene: TRBV29-1; abundance: -; d_gene: -; CDR3nt: TGCAGCGTTACAGGGTCCGCCTATGGCTACACCTTC; CDR3aa: CSVTGSAYGYTF
j_gene: TRBJ1-1; v_gene: TRBV5-5; abundance: -; d_gene: -; CDR3nt: TGTGCCAGCAGCTTCGGGGGCACTGAAGCTTTCTTT; CDR3aa: CASSFGGTEAFF
j_gene: TRBJ2-7; v_gene: TRBV19; abundance: -; d_gene: TRBD1; CDR3nt: TGTGCCAGTAGTTCCGGGACAGGGGGGTACGAGCAGTACTTC; CDR3aa: CASSSGTGGYEQYF
j_gene: TRBJ2-5; v_gene: TRBV29-1; abundance: -; d_gene: -; CDR3nt: TGCAGCGTGGTGGCAGGGCCGGTGGAGACCCAGTACTTC; CDR3aa: CSVVAGPVETQYF
j_gene: TRBJ2-7; v_gene: TRBV5-1; abundance: -; d_gene: -; CDR3nt: TGCGCCAGCAACGGCGGCAGCTCCTACGAGCAGTACTTC; CDR3aa: CASNGGSSYEQYF
j_gene: TRBJ1-2; v_gene: TRBV29-1; abundance: -; d_gene: -; CDR3nt: TGCAGCGTTGTAGGGGAGGACTATGGCTACACCTTC; CDR3aa: CSVVGEDYGYTF
j_gene: TRBJ2-3; v_gene: TRBV7-9; abundance: -; d_gene: TRBD2; CDR3nt: TGTGCCAGCAGCCGGACTAGCCTTAGCACAGATACGCAGTATTTT; CDR3aa: CASSRTSLSTDTQYF
j_gene: TRBJ2-5; v_gene: TRBV9; abundance: -; d_gene: TRBD2; CDR3nt: TGTGCCAGCCAGGGCTCAGCGGGGTTCGAGACCCAGTACTTC; CDR3aa: CASQGSAGFETQYF
j_gene: TRBJ2-3; v_gene: TRBV30; abundance: -; d_gene: -; CDR3nt: TGTGCCTGGAGGAGACTCGAATCTAGCACAGATACGCAGTATTTT; CDR3aa: CAWRRLESSTDTQYF
j_gene: TRBJ2-3; v_gene: TRBV27; abundance: -; d_gene: -; CDR3nt: TGTGCCAGCAACTCATGGGGCGGGGGCCTCACAGATACGCAGTATTTT; CDR3aa: CASNSWGGGLTDTQYF
j_gene: TRBJ2-2; v_gene: TRBV2; abundance: -; d_gene: -; CDR3nt: TGTGCCAGCGGAGGGGACACCGGGGAGCTGTTTTTT; CDR3aa: CASGGDTGELFF
j_gene: TRBJ1-2; v_gene: TRBV2; abundance: few; d_gene: TRBD1; CDR3nt: TGTGCCAGCAGCGGGACAGGGGCTAACTATGGCTACACCTTC; CDR3aa: CASSGTGANYGYTF
j_gene: TRBJ2-2; v_gene: TRBV6-5; abundance: -; d_gene: -; CDR3nt: TGTGCCAGCAGTACCATAGTCGGGGCCGGGGAGCTGTTTTTT; CDR3aa: CASSTIVGAGELFF
j_gene: TRBJ1-6; v_gene: TRBV7-3; abundance: -; d_gene: TRBD1; CDR3nt: TGTGCCAGCAGCCCTGGACAGGGGAGTTCACCCCTCCACTTT; CDR3aa: CASSPGQGSSPLHF
j_gene: TRBJ2-1; v_gene: TRBV11-2; abundance: -; d_gene: -; CDR3nt: TGTGCCAGCAGCTTAGGTCTAGCGAATGAGCAGTTCTTC; CDR3aa: CASSLGLANEQFF
j_gene: TRBJ1-2; v_gene: TRBV18; abundance: -; d_gene: TRBD1; CDR3nt: TGTGCCAGCTCACCTTTCAGGGGGGATGGCTACACCTTC; CDR3aa: CASSPFRGDGYTF
j_gene: TRBJ2-3; v_gene: TRBV10-3; abundance: -; d_gene: TRBD2; CDR3nt: TGTGCCATCACTAGCGGGGGGGCGGTAGATACGCAGTATTTT; CDR3aa: CAITSGGAVDTQYF
j_gene: TRBJ2-5; v_gene: TRBV14; abundance: -; d_gene: -; CDR3nt: TGTGCCAGCACCCTAAAAGAGACCCAGTACTTC; CDR3aa: CASTLKETQYF
j_gene: TRBJ1-5; v_gene: TRBV11-1; abundance: -; d_gene: -; CDR3nt: TGTGCCAGCAGCCCCGGGAACAATCAGCCCCAGCATTTT; CDR3aa: CASSPGNNQPQHF
j_gene: TRBJ2-3; v_gene: TRBV12-3/TRBV12-4; abundance: -; d_gene: -; CDR3nt: TGTGCCAGCAGCACTAGCACAGATACGCAGTATTTT; CDR3aa: CASSTSTDTQYF
j_gene: TRBJ1-6; v_gene: TRBV9; abundance: -; d_gene: TRBD1; CDR3nt: TGTGCCAGCAGCGTTCAGGGGGCAGGTTCACCCCTCCACTTT; CDR3aa: CASSVQGAGSPLHF
j_gene: TRBJ1-3; v_gene: TRBV11-3; abundance: few; d_gene: -; CDR3nt: TGTGCCAGCAGCTTGGCCCCACGTTCTGGAAACACCATATATTTT; CDR3aa: CASSLAPRSGNTIYF
j_gene: TRBJ2-6; v_gene: TRBV10-3; abundance: -; d_gene: TRBD2; CDR3nt: TGTGCCATCAGTGAGCCTAGCGGGGGGGCCCCGGGAGCGGGTGGGGCCAACGTCCTGACTTTC; CDR3aa: CAISEPSGGAPGAGGANVLTF
j_gene: TRBJ2-7; v_gene: TRBV10-1; abundance: few; d_gene: -; CDR3nt: TGCGCCAGCAATCGTTACGAGCAGTACTTC; CDR3aa: CASNRYEQYF
j_gene: TRBJ2-1; v_gene: TRBV5-1; abundance: -; d_gene: TRBD1; CDR3nt: TGCGCCAGCAGCTGGGGGTCAGGGGGCAATGAGCAGTTCTTC; CDR3aa: CASSWGSGGNEQFF
j_gene: TRBJ2-7; v_gene: TRBV9; abundance: -; d_gene: TRBD2; CDR3nt: TGTGCCAGCAGCGCTAGTAGCGGGGCACTCTACGAGCAGTACTTC; CDR3aa: CASSASSGALYEQYF
j_gene: TRBJ1-1; v_gene: TRBV6-8; abundance: -; d_gene: TRBD1; CDR3nt: TGTGCCAGCAGTCGGGGACAGAGACTTAACACTGAAGCTTTCTTT; CDR3aa: CASSRGQRLNTEAFF
j_gene: TRBJ2-3; v_gene: TRBV7-2; abundance: -; d_gene: TRBD2; CDR3nt: TGTGCCAGCAGCCGTAGCGGGGGGGCCCTCACAGATACGCAGTATTTT; CDR3aa: CASSRSGGALTDTQYF
j_gene: TRBJ1-2; v_gene: TRBV5-1; abundance: -; d_gene: -; CDR3nt: TGCGCCAGCAGCATGCACCGGGACACCGGAATGGGCTACACCTTC; CDR3aa: CASSMHRDTGMGYTF
j_gene: TRBJ1-3; v_gene: TRBV7-9; abundance: -; d_gene: -; CDR3nt: TGTGCCAGCAGCTTACATGGTGGCAATAGCCTAGGAAACACCATATATTTT; CDR3aa: CASSLHGGNSLGNTIYF
j_gene: TRBJ1-6; v_gene: TRBV12-5; abundance: -; d_gene: TRBD1; CDR3nt: TGTGCTAGTGGTTTGCCCAACAGGGGTGGAAATTCACCCCTCCACTTT; CDR3aa: CASGLPNRGGNSPLHF